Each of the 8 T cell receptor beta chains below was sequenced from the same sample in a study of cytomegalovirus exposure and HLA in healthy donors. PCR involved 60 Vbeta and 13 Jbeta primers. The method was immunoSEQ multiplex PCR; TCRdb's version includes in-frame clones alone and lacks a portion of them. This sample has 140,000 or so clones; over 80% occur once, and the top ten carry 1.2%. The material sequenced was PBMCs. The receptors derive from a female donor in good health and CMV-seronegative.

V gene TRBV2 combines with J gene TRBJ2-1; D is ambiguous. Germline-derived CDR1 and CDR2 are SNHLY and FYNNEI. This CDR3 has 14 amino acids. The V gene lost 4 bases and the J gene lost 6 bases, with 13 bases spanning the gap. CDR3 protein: CASSVPLLGNEQFF. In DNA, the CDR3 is TGTGCCAGCAGTGTCCCCTTACTTGGCAATGAGCAGTTCTTC.

The CDR3 sequence is CASRDRGTEAFF. CDR3 coding DNA: TGCGCCAGCCGGGACAGGGGGACTGAAGCTTTCTTT. V gene TRBV10-1 combines with J gene TRBJ1-1; TRBD1 matches at 11 bases. The CDR3 is 12 residues long. Looked up from germline, CDR1 is WNHNN and CDR2 is SYGVQD (reference sequence). V was pared by 8 bases and J by 5 bases, with 1 base of the junction left unmatched.

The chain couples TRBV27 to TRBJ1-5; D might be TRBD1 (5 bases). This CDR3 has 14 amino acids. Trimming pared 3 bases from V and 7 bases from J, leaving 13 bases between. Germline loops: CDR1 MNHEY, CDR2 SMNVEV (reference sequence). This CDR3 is CASSFAGGDQPQHF. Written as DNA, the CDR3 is TGTGCCAGCAGTTTTGCAGGAGGGGACCAGCCCCAGCATTTT.

The CDR3, as DNA: TGTGCCAGCAGGGCGGGACAGACAAATGAAAAACTGTTTTTT. This gives the protein CASRAGQTNEKLFF. This sequence joins TRBV2 and TRBJ1-4; 7 nucleotides match TRBD1. The trim removed 6 bases at V and 5 bases at J, leaving 6 bases unmatched. Germline CDR1 is SNHLY and CDR2 is FYNNEI. This CDR3 has 14 amino acids.

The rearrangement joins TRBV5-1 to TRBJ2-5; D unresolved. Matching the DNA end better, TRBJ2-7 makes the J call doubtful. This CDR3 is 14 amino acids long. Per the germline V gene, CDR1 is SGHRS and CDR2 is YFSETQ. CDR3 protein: CASSLVTAKHEQYF. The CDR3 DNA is TGCGCCAGCAGCTTGGTCACAGCCAAACACGAGCAGTACTTC.

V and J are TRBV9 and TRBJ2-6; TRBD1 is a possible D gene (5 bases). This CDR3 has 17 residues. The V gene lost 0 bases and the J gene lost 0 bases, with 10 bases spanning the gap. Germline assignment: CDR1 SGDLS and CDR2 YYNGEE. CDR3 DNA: TGTGCCAGCAGCGTAGGCAACAGGCTCTCTGGGGCCAACGTCCTGACTTTC. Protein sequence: CASSVGNRLSGANVLTF.

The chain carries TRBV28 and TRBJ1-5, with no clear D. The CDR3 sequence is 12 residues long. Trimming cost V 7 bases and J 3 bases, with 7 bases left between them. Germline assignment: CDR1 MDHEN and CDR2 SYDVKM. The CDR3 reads CASTAYNQPQHF. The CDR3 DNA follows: TGTGCCAGCACCGCCTACAATCAGCCCCAGCATTTT. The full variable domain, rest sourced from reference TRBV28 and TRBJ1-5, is DVKVTQSSRYLVKRTGEKVFLECVQDMDHENMFWYRQDPGLGLRLIYFSYDVKMKEKGDIPEGYSVSREKKERFSLILESASTNQTSMYLCASTAYNQPQHFGDGTRLSIL.

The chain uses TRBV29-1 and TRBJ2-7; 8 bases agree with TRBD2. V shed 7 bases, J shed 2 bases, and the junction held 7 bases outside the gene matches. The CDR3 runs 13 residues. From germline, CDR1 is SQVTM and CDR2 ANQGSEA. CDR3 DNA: TGCAGCGCCACCGGGACTAGAACCTACGAGCAGTACTTC. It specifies CSATGTRTYEQYF.